This T cell receptor (beta chain) stems from a study of T cells after yellow fever vaccination. TCRdb independently ran MiXCR on the 5' RACE reads; one entry per CDR3 protein. The table shows a few hundred thousand distinct CDR3 sequences, with approximately 16% occurring only once. Germline V gives CDR1 SQVTM, CDR2 ANQGSEA. The CDR3 is made up of 13 amino acids. V lost 6 bases and J lost 0; bases outside the gene matches: 5. This chain uses TRBV29-1 with TRBJ2-7; TRBD1 matches at 7 bases. The sequence came from a man between 18 and 35 years old who received the YFV17D yellow fever vaccine. The material was PBMCs, obtained 5 days after the first yellow fever vaccination. CDR3 nucleotide sequence: TGCAGCGTACGGACAGGCACCTCCTACGAGCAGTACGTC. Translated: CSVRTGTSYEQYV.